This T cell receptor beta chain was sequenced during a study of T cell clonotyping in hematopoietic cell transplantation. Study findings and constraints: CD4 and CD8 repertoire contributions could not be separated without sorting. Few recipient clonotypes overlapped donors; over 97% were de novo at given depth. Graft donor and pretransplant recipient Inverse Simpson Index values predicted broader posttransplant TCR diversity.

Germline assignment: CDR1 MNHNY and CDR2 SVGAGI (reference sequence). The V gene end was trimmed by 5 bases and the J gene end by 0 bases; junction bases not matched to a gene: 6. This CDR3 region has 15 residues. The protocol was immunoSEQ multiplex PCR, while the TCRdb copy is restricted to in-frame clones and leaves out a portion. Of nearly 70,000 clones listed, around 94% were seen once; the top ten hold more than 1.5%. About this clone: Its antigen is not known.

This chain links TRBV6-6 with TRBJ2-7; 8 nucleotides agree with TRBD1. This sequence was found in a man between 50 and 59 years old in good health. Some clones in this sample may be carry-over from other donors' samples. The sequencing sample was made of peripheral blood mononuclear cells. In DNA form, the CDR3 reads TGTGCCAGCAGTCCACGACAGGGGAACTCCTACGAGCAGTACTTC. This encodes CASSPRQGNSYEQYF.